One sample yielded the 25 T cell receptor beta chains listed below, sequenced in a study of T-cell reconstitution after alpha-beta-depleted transplantation in children (dated by TCRdb to 2016 to 2017). Library method: PCR. The sequencing machine was an Illumina HiSeq 2500. TCR library preparation used molecular barcoding, with unique molecular identifiers applied to normalize quantification of the TCRbeta repertoire. TCRdb passed the public sequencing reads through fastp at Q25 and MiXCR, retaining productive beta sequences. Entries are consolidated by CDR3 protein sequence, retaining the most common genes and DNA. Counted in this sample were about 500,000 distinct CDR3 sequences; 32% of them appeared once. The ten largest clones capture 2.4% of the sample. The source material was PBMCs from the stem cell graft donor, sampled from the stem cell graft. These receptors came from a human donor who donated a stem cell graft to a child with aplastic anemia.

The rearrangement uses TRBV7-3 and TRBJ2-5; possibly TRBD2 for D (6 bases). The CDR3 runs 16 residues. Trimming stripped 2 bases from V and 5 bases from J, with 18 bases between. Germline CDR1 reads SGHTA; CDR2 reads FQGTGA. DNA of the CDR3: TGTGCCAGCAGCTTATCTGGGAGGCAGTCGTGGGAGACCCAGTACTTC. It translates to CASSLSGRQSWETQYF. Full variable domain (rest looked up from reference TRBV7-3 and TRBJ2-5): GAGVSQTPSNKVTEKGKYVELRCDPISGHTALYWYRQSLGQGPEFLIYFQGTGAADDSGLPNDRFFAVRPEGSVSTLKIQRTERGDSAVYLCASSLSGRQSWETQYFGPGTRLLVL.

This clonotype was observed a few times. J is TRBJ2-7 and V is TRBV29-1; a possible D gene is TRBD2 (5 bases). The CDR3 spans 14 residues. Germline assignment: CDR1 SQVTM and CDR2 ANQGSEA. Trimming stripped 7 bases from V and 1 base from J, with 17 bases between. CDR3 loop: CSARGLTGSYEQYF. The CDR3 nucleotides are TGCAGCGCCCGCGGACTTACTGGGTCCTACGAGCAGTACTTC.

In its sample, this clonotype was seen a few times. J is TRBJ2-7 and V is TRBV28; 11 bases line up with TRBD2. Germline V lookup: CDR1 MDHEN, CDR2 SYDVKM. This CDR3 comprises 15 residues. Trimming at V came to 8 bases and at J to 7 bases, leaving 13 bases not matched to a gene. The CDR3 loop is CASRMASSGRMEQYF. The CDR3 nucleotides read TGTGCCAGCCGGATGGCATCTAGCGGGAGGATGGAGCAGTACTTC. Looking up the rest from reference TRBV28 and TRBJ2-7 gives the full variable domain: DVKVTQSSRYLVKRTGEKVFLECVQDMDHENMFWYRQDPGLGLRLIYFSYDVKMKEKGDIPEGYSVSREKKERFSLILESASTNQTSMYLCASRMASSGRMEQYFGPGTRLTVT.

The J gene is TRBJ1-4, the V gene TRBV30; D remains unclear. The CDR3 has 15 amino acids. Germline V gene sequence: CDR1 GTSNPN, CDR2 SVGIG (reference sequence). Trimming stripped 3 bases from V and 4 bases from J, with 15 bases between. The CDR3 region is CAWSGVGSFNEKLFF. CDR3 bases: TGTGCCTGGAGCGGGGTGGGATCCTTTAATGAAAAACTGTTTTTT.

There are a few counts of this clonotype. The chain combines TRBV29-1 with TRBJ2-3; 7 bases match TRBD1. The germline V gene has CDR1 SQVTM and CDR2 ANQGSEA. The CDR3 length is 13 residues. With 1 base clipped from V and 5 bases from J, the junction kept 3 bases outside the gene matches. The CDR3 loop reads CSVEVQGVDTQYF. The CDR3 nucleotides read TGCAGCGTTGAAGTCCAGGGGGTAGATACGCAGTATTTT.

This clonotype was seen a handful of times. The chain is built from TRBV27 and TRBJ1-2; D remains ambiguous. The V gene's germline CDR1 is MNHEY and CDR2 SMNVEV (reference sequence). Trimming removed 2 bases from V and 4 bases from J, with 14 bases in between. The CDR3 sequence is 15 residues long. The CDR3 DNA sequence: TGTGCCAGCAGTTTAAGCAGGTCAACGGTCTATGGCTACACCTTC. It codes for CASSLSRSTVYGYTF.

This clonotype was counted only a few times. The V and J genes are TRBV7-8 and TRBJ2-7; D is uncertain. With 0 bases removed from V and 2 bases from J, the gap between germline ends came to 11 bases. Germline loops: CDR1 SGHVS, CDR2 FQNEAQ. The CDR3 length is 15 residues. The CDR3: CASSLALSTTYEQYF. In nucleotides, the CDR3 is TGTGCCAGCAGCTTAGCGCTAAGCACCACCTACGAGCAGTACTTC.

This clonotype appeared a few times. The chain uses TRBV18 and TRBJ2-5; the match to TRBD2 covers 7 bases. Per germline, CDR1 KGHSH and CDR2 LQKENI. CDR3 length equals 15 residues. Unmatched junction bases numbered 4, after V lost 0 bases and J lost 3 bases. The CDR3 here is CASSPPGLEKETQYF. The CDR3 DNA reads as TGTGCCAGCTCACCACCAGGACTAGAGAAAGAGACCCAGTACTTC.

This sequence joins TRBV27 and TRBJ2-1; D gene unclear. The CDR3 runs 13 residues. Germline assignment: CDR1 MNHEY and CDR2 SMNVEV (reference sequence). The V gene lost 3 bases and the J gene lost 8 bases, with 11 bases spanning the gap. CDR3 in DNA: TGTGCCAGCAGTTTTCTAGGGTCTGATGAGCAGTTCTTC. Translation gives CASSFLGSDEQFF.

The V gene is TRBV19, the J gene TRBJ2-1; D gene ambiguous. Deletions cut 10 bases from V and 7 bases from J, with 11 bases between. The CDR3 is 11 residues long. Germline V gene sequence: CDR1 LNHDA, CDR2 SQIVND (reference sequence). For the CDR3, the DNA is TGTGCCACTTATGCATGGAATGAGCAGTTCTTC. Translation: CATYAWNEQFF.

The chain is built from TRBV29-1 and TRBJ1-1, with D hard to call. This CDR3 spans 16 amino acids. In germline, CDR1 is SQVTM, CDR2 ANQGSEA. V was cut by 4 bases and J by 0 bases, with 18 bases left in between. In DNA, the CDR3 is TGCAGCGTTGCTCGGAGAGCAAATTTTATGAACACTGAAGCTTTCTTT. Translation gives CSVARRANFMNTEAFF.

This chain uses TRBV11-3 with TRBJ2-2; 7 nucleotides line up with TRBD2. Germline V gives CDR1 SGHNT, CDR2 YENEEA. After removal of 7 bases from V and 6 bases from J, the junction contained 11 bases not matched to a gene. This CDR3 is 15 amino acids long. CDR3 sequence: CASKTGAGVAGELFF. In nucleotides, the CDR3 is TGTGCCAGCAAAACCGGGGCGGGAGTGGCCGGGGAGCTGTTTTTT.

This clonotype has only a few counts. This chain connects TRBV11-2 to TRBJ2-7; D is perhaps TRBD1 or TRBD2 (6 bases each). This CDR3 comprises 15 residues. Trimming stripped 0 bases from V and 2 bases from J, with 11 bases between. From germline, CDR1 is SGHAT and CDR2 FQNNGV. CDR3 region: CASSLDWGATYEQYF. The CDR3 DNA is TGTGCCAGCAGCTTAGATTGGGGGGCGACCTACGAGCAGTACTTC.

The sample holds a few counts of this clonotype. This chain connects TRBV9 to TRBJ1-2; D call uncertain. V lost 4 bases, J lost 4 bases, and 14 bases lay in between. The germline CDR1 and CDR2 sequences are SGDLS and YYNGEE. CDR3 length: 14 residues. The CDR3 loop reads CASSPNPSGYGYTF. The CDR3, as DNA: TGTGCCAGCAGCCCCAATCCGAGTGGCTATGGCTACACCTTC.

The chain employs TRBV5-1 and TRBJ1-5; 9 positions match TRBD1. With V trimmed by 0 bases and J by 4 bases, 8 bases remained unmatched. The CDR3 covers 17 residues. The germline V gene encodes CDR1 SGHRS and CDR2 YFSETQ. In nucleotides, the CDR3 is TGCGCCAGCAGCTTGGACCGGGACAGGGTCTGGAATCAGCCCCAGCATTTT. Translating it yields CASSLDRDRVWNQPQHF.

This rearrangement joins TRBV27 to TRBJ2-7; TRBD1 agrees at 10 bases. The CDR3 sequence is 16 residues long. CDR1 MNHEY and CDR2 SMNVEV come from the germline V gene (reference sequence). J gave up 6 bases and V 8 bases, and 16 bases lay outside the gene matches. The DNA for the CDR3 is TGTGCCAGCTCGCCAACGTACGGGACAGGGGTGTCCGAGCAGTACTTC. Translation gives CASSPTYGTGVSEQYF.

The CDR3 DNA is TGTGCCAGCTCACCACCGCAACGGCGAAACTATGGCTACACCTTC. This encodes CASSPPQRRNYGYTF. This chain links TRBV18 with TRBJ1-2; D gene ambiguous. Germline values: CDR1 KGHSH, CDR2 LQKENI. The CDR3 is 15 residues long. With 0 bases removed from V and 2 bases from J, the gap between germline ends came to 10 bases.

This chain joins TRBV4-3 and TRBJ2-6; D gene ambiguous. CDR1 and CDR2 from the germline V gene are LGHNA and YSLEER. CDR3 length: 17 residues. V shed 0 bases and J shed 1 base, with 10 bases lying between them. This chain's CDR3 is CASSQDQQRSGANVLTF. The CDR3 DNA is TGCGCCAGCAGCCAAGATCAGCAGCGATCTGGGGCCAACGTCCTGACTTTC.

The table lists this clonotype with a count of one. V and J are TRBV29-1 and TRBJ1-2, with D perhaps matching TRBD1 (5 bases). The CDR3 has 11 amino acids. Per germline, CDR1 SQVTM and CDR2 ANQGSEA. Trimming cost V 3 bases and J 8 bases, with 10 bases left between them. CDR3 nucleotide sequence: TGCAGCGTTGACAGGGTGGACGGCTACACCTTC. It yields the protein CSVDRVDGYTF.

In its sample, this clonotype was seen a few times. This chain links TRBV28 with TRBJ2-3, with TRBD2 identical over 14 bases. Germline CDR1 is MDHEN and CDR2 is SYDVKM. The CDR3 extends over 18 amino acids. V shed 4 bases, J shed 4 bases, and the junction held 10 bases outside the gene matches. CDR3 nucleotide sequence: TGTGCCAGCAGTTACCCCCGACTAGCGGGAGGGAGTCCAGATACGCAGTATTTT. Residues: CASSYPRLAGGSPDTQYF.

There are a few counts of this clonotype. The rearrangement uses TRBV12-3 or TRBV12-4 and TRBJ1-3; D gene ambiguous. With 1 base removed from V and 4 bases from J, the gap between germline ends came to 5 bases. The CDR3 is 13 residues long. CDR3: CASSLGGGNTIYF. The CDR3 DNA is TGTGCCAGCAGTTTAGGAGGGGGAAACACCATATATTTT.

The chain links TRBV19 to TRBJ2-4; D may be TRBD1 (6 bases). The germline V gene has CDR1 LNHDA and CDR2 SQIVND (reference sequence). Trimming removed 5 bases from V and 5 bases from J, with 7 bases in between. The CDR3 consists of 12 residues. The CDR3 nucleotides are TGTGCCAGTAGTCACAGGGAAAACATTCAGTACTTC. Protein product: CASSHRENIQYF.

This sequence joins TRBV7-2 and TRBJ2-5, with D tentatively TRBD1 or TRBD2 (5 bases each). The CDR3 has 14 residues. Trimming took 5 bases from V and 4 from J, leaving 14 bases between them. Germline lookup yields CDR1 SGHTA and CDR2 FQGNSA. CDR3 in DNA: TGTGCCAGCAGCAGGGGCAGGGAGACAGAGACCCAGTACTTC. It specifies CASSRGRETETQYF.

The rearrangement joins TRBV11-2 to TRBJ2-1; 9 positions match TRBD2. The ends lost 0 bases at V and 14 bases at J; junction bases unmatched: 8. Per the germline V gene, CDR1 is SGHAT and CDR2 is FQNNGV. CDR3 length equals 14 residues. The CDR3 bases are TGTGCCAGCAGCTTAGAGGGGCTAGCGGGGAGCAAGTTCTTC. Its protein is CASSLEGLAGSKFF.

The chain has TRBV10-3 and TRBJ1-4; D uncertain. Germline CDR1 is ENHRY and CDR2 is SYGVKD. The CDR3 covers 15 residues. Trimming left V 5 bases short and J 1 base short, with 11 bases between. CDR3: CAISPGRRTNEKLFF. DNA for the CDR3: TGTGCCATCAGTCCCGGACGGAGAACTAATGAAAAACTGTTTTTT.